This T cell receptor beta chain derives from a study of T cells expressing NK-cell markers. CDR3 length: 16 amino acids. Germline V gene data show CDR1 as SGHRS and CDR2 as YFSETQ. TCRdb reprocessed the 5' RACE reads, with one entry per CDR3 protein and no DNA. The data include fewer than 400,000 distinct CDR3 sequences; the top ten clones carry around 10%. The sample comprised blood T cells: a sorted CD56 or NKG2C T cell subset, CD4+ or CD8+ T cells, or bulk PBMC T cells (not recorded which). This clonotype was obtained from a woman in her 50s in good health. This rearrangement joins TRBV5-1 to TRBJ2-2; no DNA is available, so the TRBD2 call from TCRdb remains unchecked. The CDR3 protein is CASSPRVAGETGELFF.